Sequencing of this T cell receptor beta chain was carried out in a study of siplizumab effects on memory and regulatory T cells (dated by TCRdb to between 2018 and 2020). Concerning the study at large: The study examined how the anti-CD2 antibody siplizumab affects alloreactive T-cell subsets in allogeneic mixed lymphocyte reactions built from human PBMCs.

Receptor libraries were prepared by the immunoSEQ multiplex PCR assay. The deep sequencing platform assayed about 91,000 TCR templates per sample. Genomic DNA extracted from sorted T cells was used for TCRbeta CDR3 sequencing. On the authors' methods: The R programming language was used for clonal analysis of TCRbeta CDR3 data. Comparing unstimulated samples against CFSE-low samples taken after the reaction was how alloreactive CD4+ and CD8+ clones were defined. By matching sequences to the repertoires of sorted unstimulated Treg and non-Treg cells, each alloreactive CD4+ clone was assigned a regulatory or non-regulatory origin. As stored in TCRdb, this immuneACCESS dataset retains in-frame rearrangements with V and J assigned. A fraction of the clones does not appear; measured against another copy, unresolved V genes explain less than half of the discrepancy, and the remainder lacks a known reason. Clonal size and the V and J genes are those of that table, whereas D and trimming came from the DNA. Counted in this sample were some 100,000 clones; roughly 96% of them appeared once. Roughly 0.033% of the sample lies in the top ten.

With regard to this clone: Its antigen is unknown. No much larger clonotype is one base removed from it; base qualities were not supplied.

Results the study describes overall, beyond this receptor: Unstimulated naive T cells appeared more diverse than memory T cells, and naive cells seemed to contribute substantially to the alloresponse. About 80-96% of proliferating CD4+ or CD8+ clones could not be given a naive or memory phenotype. Whether proliferating Tregs from siplizumab cultures were suppressive was not functionally confirmed. Siplizumab significantly reduced the cumulative frequency of alloreactive sequences traceable to unstimulated CD4+ memory T cells. Because sequences below about 10^-5 frequency were poorly captured, only a minor fraction of alloreactive clones could be mapped to unstimulated subsets. In reactions with siplizumab, an average of about 69% of mappable alloreactive CD4+ clones were Treg-derived, compared with around 30% in control reactions.

In three donor pairs, further sequencing was done on unstimulated CD8+ naive, CD4+ memory, CD8+ TEMRA, CD4+ naive and CD8+ effector memory subsets. Sorted unstimulated T cells and proliferating T cells recovered from mixed lymphocyte reactions underwent TCRbeta CDR3 sequencing. Fresh whole blood from some eleven HLA-typed healthy donors was used to isolate PBMCs. The germline V gene supplies CDR1 SGHDT and CDR2 YYEEEE. The CDR3 has 14 amino acids, counting the end cysteine and phenylalanine. The DNA shown is the 42-base CDR3, in frame from base 1. The junction shows trimming of 4 bases on V and 1 base on J, and the gene matches do not reach 3 bases of it.

Material for sequencing was naive CD4+ T cells sorted from blood. Interpreted using the paper, the cell subset or site label stands for: unstimulated naive T cells. The TCR comes from a human donor in good health. Recombination connected TRBV5-6 to TRBJ1-1, and 8 junctional nucleotides match TRBD1. The sequenced DNA: TGTGCCAGCAGCCCACAGGGGGGGAACACTGAAGCTTTCTTT. Its translation reads: CASSPQGGNTEAFF.